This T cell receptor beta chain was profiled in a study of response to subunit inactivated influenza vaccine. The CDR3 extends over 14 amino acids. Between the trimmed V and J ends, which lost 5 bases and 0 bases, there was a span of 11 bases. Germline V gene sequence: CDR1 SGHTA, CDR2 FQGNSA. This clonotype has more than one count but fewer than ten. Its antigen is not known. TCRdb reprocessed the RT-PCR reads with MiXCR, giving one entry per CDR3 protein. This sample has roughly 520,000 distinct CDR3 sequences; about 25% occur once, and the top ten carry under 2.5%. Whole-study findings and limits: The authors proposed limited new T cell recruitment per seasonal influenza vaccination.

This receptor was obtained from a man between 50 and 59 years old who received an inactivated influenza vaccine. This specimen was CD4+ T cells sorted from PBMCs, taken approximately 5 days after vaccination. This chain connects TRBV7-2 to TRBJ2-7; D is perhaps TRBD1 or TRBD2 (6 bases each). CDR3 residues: CASSIGGRSYEQYF. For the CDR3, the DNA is TGTGCCAGCAGCATAGGGGGGCGCTCCTACGAGCAGTACTTC. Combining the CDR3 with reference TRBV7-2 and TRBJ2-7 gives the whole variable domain GAGVSQSPSNKVTEKGKDVELRCDPISGHTALYWYRQSLGQGLEFLIYFQGNSAPDKSGLPSDRFSAERTGGSVSTLTIQRTQQEDSAVYLCASSIGGRSYEQYFGPGTRLTVT.